This T cell receptor beta chain emerged from a study of metastatic and nonmetastatic thyroid tumors (TCRdb year 2020). Background for the entire study: Repertoires were compared across peripheral blood and tumor or nodule tissue samples from malignant and benign thyroid patients. What the authors observed across the whole study: TCR beta diversity was reported as significantly higher in malignant tumors than in benign nodules, in both blood and tumor samples.

CDR1 and CDR2, looked up from the germline V gene, are MDHEN and SYDVKM. Measured from the cysteine to the phenylalanine, the CDR3 is 12 residues long. The kept DNA is CDR3 alone, 36 bases in frame from the first base. Between the V and J ends, shortened by 9 bases and 9 bases respectively, the junction contains 15 bases. This clone came up many times. Its antigen target is currently unknown. Given a much more abundant clone one base away, this may be a read error. To prepare the library, PCR was applied. The sequencer listed for this sample is Illumina HiSeq 4000. High-throughput sequencing was used to profile the CDR3 region of the TCR beta-chain in every patient. The paper's data handling went like this. The researchers built a classifier to tell apart papillary thyroid cancer patients with distant metastasis, based on CDR3 differences among clinicopathological groups. Repertoire diversity was assessed with the Shannon index, and tumor-blood repertoire similarity with the Morisita-Horn index. TCRdb ran its own pipeline on the public reads, namely fastp trimming at Q25 and MiXCR clone calling, and kept in-frame beta chains. These V and J calls are TCRdb output, not the study's own analysis. The sample data list more than 14,000 clones, and 20% to 30% of these were observed just once. About 8.3% of the sample is in the top ten clones.

No patient had received any treatment before thyroid surgery. Using T-cell receptor beta sequencing, the study looked back at clinical samples from patients collected from about 2011 to 2018. This clonotype was sampled from a female donor with papillary thyroid cancer or a benign thyroid nodule (not recorded which). Some clones in this sample may be carry-over from other donors' samples. Sequenced sample: tumor tissue. The chain couples TRBV28 to TRBJ1-5; no D segment can be confidently identified. In nucleotides, the sequence is TGTGCCAGTAACTCGGAACCAAGGCCCCAGCATTTT. Its protein is CASNSEPRPQHF. Extended through the reference TRBV28 and TRBJ1-5 proteins, this CDR3 yields the full variable domain: DVKVTQSSRYLVKRTGEKVFLECVQDMDHENMFWYRQDPGLGLRLIYFSYDVKMKEKGDIPEGYSVSREKKERFSLILESASTNQTSMYLCASNSEPRPQHFGDGTRLSIL.